The clone carrying this T cell receptor (beta chain) was seen only a few times. MiXCR was run by TCRdb on the 5' RACE reads, yielding one entry per CDR3 protein. The sample includes some 60,000 distinct CDR3 sequences, roughly 30% of them seen just once. Germline loops: CDR1 DFQATT, CDR2 SNEGSKA (reference sequence). This CDR3 is 13 amino acids long. The ends were cut back, 4 bases at V and 4 bases at J, with 13 bases in the middle. The sample taken for sequencing was tumor-infiltrating naive CD4+ T cells sorted from the breast tumor. Subset: naive CD4+ T cells, CD4+CD45RA+CD25-. This TCR was sampled from a female donor with breast cancer. J is TRBJ2-5 and V is TRBV20-1, with D tentatively TRBD1 or TRBD2 (6 bases each). The CDR3 region is CSATQGRGETQYF. CDR3 nucleotide sequence: TGCAGTGCTACTCAGGGGCGGGGAGAGACCCAGTACTTC.